Listed below are T cell receptor beta chains from one sample, sequenced in a study of T cells in Graves' hyperthyroidism and ophthalmopathy. TCRdb independently ran MiXCR on the multiplex PCR reads; one entry per CDR3 protein. Counted here are some 490,000 distinct CDR3 sequences, about 20% occurring once; the ten biggest clones make up about 49%. The sequencing input was blood. The receptors shown here come from a woman in her seventies with Graves' ophthalmopathy. Each CDR3 is given with its conserved first and last residue. The D gene is left open where the match is weak. Rows give clone size only sometimes, using once, few, many, or a class for an expanded clone.

>NA|TRBV7-8|TRBJ2-1|many
TGTGCCAGCCGGCACCCCTCAACGGGCGATGAGCAGTTCTTC
CASRHPSTGDEQFF
>TRBD2|TRBV19|TRBJ2-1|NA
TGTGCCAGTAGTAACGCGGGAGGGCGATACAATGAGCAGTTCTTC
CASSNAGGRYNEQFF
>TRBD2|TRBV19|TRBJ2-7|NA
TGTGCCAGTAGTGAACTAGCGGGATCCTACGAGCAGTACTTC
CASSELAGSYEQYF
>NA|TRBV7-2|TRBJ2-7|few
TGTGCCAGCAGCCCCGCCAGCGAGCAGTACTTC
CASSPASEQYF
>NA|TRBV7-3|TRBJ2-1|many
TGTGCCAGCAGCTTAATAGGGACCCAAGTCGATGAGCAGTTCTTC
CASSLIGTQVDEQFF
>NA|TRBV12-3/TRBV12-4|TRBJ1-1|NA
TGTGCCAGCAGATACACGGGGGGGAACACTGAAGCTTTCTTT
CASRYTGGNTEAFF
>NA|TRBV3-1|TRBJ1-2|few
TGTGCCAGCAGCCAAGTGCAGGGTGGGAGCTATGGCTACACCTTC
CASSQVQGGSYGYTF
>TRBD2|TRBV5-1|TRBJ2-1|NA
TGCGCCAGTAGCGGGCCCCCCGGGGATGAGCAGTTCTTC
CASSGPPGDEQFF
>NA|TRBV20-1|TRBJ2-7|few
TGCAGTGCTAGAGGGGACACGGAAAACGAGCAGTACTTC
CSARGDTENEQYF
>TRBD1|TRBV24-1|TRBJ1-2|NA
TGTGCCACCAGTGACTTTACAGGGGATGGCTACACCTTC
CATSDFTGDGYTF
>TRBD1|TRBV27|TRBJ1-1|many
TGTGCCAGCAGTGTCGGACAGGCTTTGAACACTGAAGCTTTCTTT
CASSVGQALNTEAFF
>TRBD1|TRBV20-1|TRBJ2-3|few
TGCAGTGCTAGAGATCTCCGACAGGGGGCGCCGGATACGCAGTATTTT
CSARDLRQGAPDTQYF
>NA|TRBV4-2|TRBJ2-1|NA
TGTGCCAGCAGCCAAGATAAGGACCGTGAGCAGTTCTTC
CASSQDKDREQFF
>NA|TRBV12-3/TRBV12-4|TRBJ1-2|few
TGTGCCAGCAGTTCCAGGGCAACTAACTATGGCTACACCTTC
CASSSRATNYGYTF
>NA|TRBV12-5|TRBJ2-2|NA
TGTGCTAGTGGTTTAGGGCAGGGGTTGGACACCGGGGAGCTGTTTTTT
CASGLGQGLDTGELFF
>NA|TRBV19|TRBJ1-5|few
TGTGCCAGTAGTATTTGGGCACAGGGTCAGCCCCAGCATTTT
CASSIWAQGQPQHF
>NA|TRBV28|TRBJ1-6|few
TGTGCCAGCAGTTTATGGGGGAGGCAAAATTCACCCCTCCACTTT
CASSLWGRQNSPLHF
>NA|TRBV30|TRBJ2-2|many
TGTGCCTGGGACGAGAACACCGGGGAGCTGTTTTTT
CAWDENTGELFF
>TRBD1|TRBV10-2|TRBJ2-1|many
TGCGCCAGCAAGGGACAGGGTTTCGATGAGCAGTTCTTC
CASKGQGFDEQFF
>NA|TRBV20-1|TRBJ1-1|many
TGCAGTGTCACACAGACAGGGAACACTGAAGCTTTCTTT
CSVTQTGNTEAFF
>NA|TRBV11-3|TRBJ2-1|NA
TGTGCCAGCAGCTTAGAGATGAGGGGAACACAGTTCTTC
CASSLEMRGTQFF
>NA|TRBV15|TRBJ2-3|NA
TGTGCCACCAGCCCGGGAAGGAGCACAGATACGCAGTATTTT
CATSPGRSTDTQYF